This T cell receptor beta chain was captured in a study of cytomegalovirus exposure and HLA in healthy donors. Study conclusions and caveats: According to a subsequent analysis, TCR clusters from the first cohort were inclined to appear together in the 120 validation repertoires. Rare TCR sequences dominated, though some public TCRs recurred in many donors.

CDR3 size: 15 residues. Unmatched junction bases numbered 6, after V lost 5 bases and J lost 2 bases. Germline CDR1 reads MNHEY; CDR2 reads SVGAGI. Comment on this clone: Its antigen is as yet unknown.

Sequencing used immunoSEQ multiplex PCR; TCRdb keeps in-frame clones, though not all of them. The sample carries approximately 59,000 clones, 93% recorded once. This receptor was obtained from a woman aged 18-29 years in good health and CMV-seropositive. The rearrangement joins TRBV6-5 to TRBJ2-7; 10 positions match TRBD1. The specimen sequenced was PBMCs. The CDR3 DNA is TGTGCCAGCAGTGCGGACAGGGGGGCAGCCTACGAGCAGTACTTC. This translates into CASSADRGAAYEQYF.